This T cell receptor beta chain appears in the sequencing data of a study of identical twins. There are 13 residues in the CDR3. V dropped 4 bases and J dropped 6 bases, with 16 bases sitting between them. In germline, CDR1 is DFQATT, CDR2 SNEGSKA (reference sequence). The study's findings and limits: Excess sharing by twins proved weaker in beta out-of-frame sequences. Beta clonotypes that were abundant in cord blood contained fewer insertions, a pattern absent from memory repertoires.

Template switching introduced a universal primer site, and the cDNA bore unique molecular identifiers. TCRdb re-derived calls from the 5' RACE reads in MiXCR, one entry per CDR3 protein. The data contain 420,000 or so distinct CDR3 sequences, under 20% of them singletons. The sample holds a few counts of this clonotype. Its antigen is not known. Input material: naive T cells sorted from blood. The V and J genes are TRBV20-1 and TRBJ2-7, with a tentative D call TRBD1 (6 bases). The source is a man over 45 in good health. The CDR3 protein is CSAKAGAAFEQYF. The CDR3 nucleotides read TGCAGTGCTAAGGCAGGGGCAGCTTTCGAGCAGTACTTC.